This T cell receptor (beta chain) stems from a study of blood T cell repertoires in COVID-19. Study-level information: Samples taken during acute and convalescent COVID-19 were collected in the United States, Italy and Spain. PBMCs, B-cell-depleted T cells, or T cells were the source of the cDNA or gDNA that made up the material.

Recovered participants had two consecutive negative NP/OP PCR tests, healthcare professional clearance, or symptom resolution. The assay was immunoSEQ multiplex PCR, and TCRdb's table has in-frame clones only and misses some. This sample carries about 160,000 clones, 82% of them seen once, and the ten largest clones take approximately 18%. Germline V gives CDR1 SGDLS, CDR2 YYNGEE. CDR3 size: 17 residues. V shed 4 bases and J 3 bases; nucleotides not matched to a gene: 13. Sequencing used PBMCs or T cells enriched from blood (not recorded which). The rearrangement links TRBV9 to TRBJ2-7; 10 nucleotides agree with TRBD1. The TCR originated in a man aged 55 to 69 who had recovered from COVID-19. CDR3: CASSTPRTGGNLYEQYF. The DNA for the CDR3 is TGTGCCAGCAGCACCCCCAGGACAGGGGGGAACCTCTACGAGCAGTACTTC.